This passage covers 24 T cell receptor beta chains from one sample sequenced in a study of T-cell memory formation after mild COVID-19. TCRdb processed the 5' RACE reads anew with MiXCR; each CDR3 protein has one entry. The data show about 390,000 distinct CDR3 sequences, with approximately 15% seen just once and 20% to 25% held by the top ten. Source material: PBMCs or a T cell subset sorted from them (not recorded which). The receptors originated from a man between 18 and 29 years old who had mild COVID-19 (a few samples of this study predate the infection). Cell type and time point are not known.

This clonotype occurred a few times. V gene TRBV10-3 combines with J gene TRBJ2-5; the D gene is possibly TRBD1 (6 bases). The CDR3 totals 13 residues. Trimming took 4 bases from V and 3 from J, leaving 9 bases between them. Germline CDR1 is ENHRY and CDR2 is SYGVKD. The CDR3 bases are TGTGCCATCAGTGTAGGACAGAAAGAGACCCAGTACTTC. Protein sequence: CAISVGQKETQYF.

This clonotype was observed a handful of times. The chain couples TRBV7-3 to TRBJ2-3; D not certain. Per germline, CDR1 SGHTA and CDR2 FQGTGA. Deletions cut 4 bases from V and 4 bases from J, with 9 bases between. The CDR3 contains 13 residues. The CDR3 is CASSWRLADTQYF. In DNA form, the CDR3 reads TGTGCCAGCAGCTGGCGACTGGCAGATACGCAGTATTTT.

This clonotype was observed a few times. The V gene is TRBV6-5, the J gene TRBJ1-2; 7 bases map to TRBD1. Germline V lookup: CDR1 MNHEY, CDR2 SVGAGI. The CDR3 spans 13 residues. V lost 6 bases, J lost 6 bases, and 7 bases stayed unmatched. The CDR3, as DNA: TGTGCCAGCAGAAAGACAGGGAGGGATGGCTACACCTTC. Its translation is CASRKTGRDGYTF.

V is TRBV5-5 and J is TRBJ1-2, with D unresolved. CDR1 is SGHKS, CDR2 YYEKEE, per germline (reference sequence). CDR3 length: 11 amino acids. With 6 bases removed from V and 4 bases from J, the gap between germline ends came to 7 bases. CDR3 DNA: TGTGCCAGCACGGGAGTCTATGGCTACACCTTC. It yields the protein CASTGVYGYTF.

The rearrangement links TRBV5-1 to TRBJ2-2, with D possibly being TRBD2 (6 bases). CDR3 length: 14 residues. Germline CDR1 reads SGHRS; CDR2 reads YFSETQ. V shed 5 bases and J shed 5 bases, with 13 bases lying between them. This CDR3 is CASREGTQTGELFF. DNA of the CDR3: TGCGCCAGCAGGGAGGGGACGCAAACCGGGGAGCTGTTTTTT.

This clonotype was observed at least ten times. This sequence joins TRBV5-6 and TRBJ2-5, with D hard to call. Germline CDR1 is SGHDT and CDR2 is YYEEEE. CDR3 length equals 13 residues. Trimming stripped 3 bases from V and 5 bases from J, with 11 bases between. The CDR3 loop reads CASSSTYTETQYF. CDR3 DNA sequence: TGTGCCAGCAGCTCCACATATACGGAGACCCAGTACTTC.

The V call is TRBV2, the J call TRBJ1-4; D gene ambiguous. CDR1 and CDR2 (germline): SNHLY, FYNNEI. This CDR3 contains 16 residues. Trimming removed 6 bases from V and 3 bases from J, with 17 bases in between. CDR3 loop: CASSAVLKLANEKLFF. Here the CDR3 DNA reads TGTGCCAGCAGCGCAGTCCTGAAGCTGGCTAATGAAAAACTGTTTTTT.

This clonotype occurred a few times. The chain recombines TRBV10-3 with TRBJ2-2; 8 positions match TRBD2. V dropped 3 bases and J dropped 3; count of bases not matched to a gene: 3. CDR3 length: 15 residues. CDR1 is ENHRY and CDR2 is SYGVKD in the germline V gene. DNA for the CDR3: TGTGCCATCAGTGACGCGGGGGGCGACACCGGGGAGCTGTTTTTT. Protein: CAISDAGGDTGELFF.

The table lists this clonotype with a few counts. The rearrangement links TRBV12-3 or TRBV12-4 to TRBJ2-1, with TRBD2 matching over 7 bases. Germline trimming cut 7 bases from V and 4 bases from J; bases unmatched to any gene: 7. The CDR3 length is 14 residues. CDR3 in DNA: TGTGCCAGCAACGCGGCGGGGGAGTACAATGAGCAGTTCTTC. This translates into CASNAAGEYNEQFF.

This clonotype was counted only a few times. The chain links TRBV7-2 to TRBJ1-5, with D possibly being TRBD1 (6 bases). Germline CDR1 SGHTA, CDR2 FQGNSA. V was trimmed by 1 base and J by 1 base, leaving 8 bases between them. CDR3 length: 15 amino acids. In DNA, the CDR3 is TGTGCCAGCAGCTTAGGGGACACCAGCAATCAGCCCCAGCATTTT. It encodes CASSLGDTSNQPQHF.

This clonotype was seen a handful of times. This chain links TRBV7-8 with TRBJ2-1; D is undetermined. The CDR3 contains 14 residues. The V end lost 0 bases, the J end lost 8 bases, and 11 bases lay between the germline ends. Germline values: CDR1 SGHVS, CDR2 FQNEAQ. CDR3 sequence: CASSLARTGYEQFF. In nucleotides, the CDR3 is TGTGCCAGCAGCTTAGCGCGAACCGGGTATGAGCAGTTCTTC.

The table lists this clonotype with many counts. The gene calls are TRBV7-2 and TRBJ1-1; no clear D. CDR3 length: 12 residues. Germline CDR1 is SGHTA and CDR2 is FQGNSA. Trimming shortened V by 5 bases and J by 1 base, and 5 bases separated the two germline ends. The CDR3 DNA sequence: TGTGCCAGCAGCCAGCAGAACACTGAAGCTTTCTTT. It is translated as CASSQQNTEAFF.

This clonotype was counted between two and nine times. The chain uses TRBV20-1 and TRBJ1-1, with D possibly being TRBD1 (6 bases). Per the germline V gene, CDR1 is DFQATT and CDR2 is SNEGSKA (reference sequence). Trimming pared 2 bases from V and 2 bases from J, leaving 21 bases between. The CDR3 is made up of 17 amino acids. For the CDR3, the DNA is TGCAGTGCTAGACCGGAACTCAGGGGAGTGGAAAACACTGAAGCTTTCTTT. Protein sequence: CSARPELRGVENTEAFF.

The J gene is TRBJ2-2, the V gene TRBV5-1, with D perhaps assigned TRBD1 or TRBD2 (5 bases each). Germline-derived CDR1 and CDR2 are SGHRS and YFSETQ. Trimming pared 4 bases from V and 8 bases from J, leaving 18 bases between. The CDR3 sequence is 15 residues long. The chain's CDR3 is CASSNFGTPTGELFF. The DNA of the CDR3 is TGCGCCAGCAGCAACTTCGGGACCCCAACGGGGGAGCTGTTTTTT.

The rearrangement uses TRBV7-2 and TRBJ1-1; D is unclear. Germline CDR1 SGHTA, CDR2 FQGNSA. The CDR3 has 15 amino acids. Trimming pared 2 bases from V and 5 bases from J, leaving 15 bases between. CDR3 region: CASSLSGPRSTEAFF. The CDR3 DNA reads as TGTGCCAGCAGCTTAAGTGGGCCAAGATCGACTGAAGCTTTCTTT.

This clonotype was counted many times. This chain joins TRBV12-3 or TRBV12-4 and TRBJ2-5; D remains unclear. The CDR3 length is 11 residues. V was pared by 3 bases and J by 5 bases, with 4 bases between. The CDR3 sequence is CASSFRETQYF. Written as DNA, the CDR3 is TGTGCCAGCAGTTTTCGGGAGACCCAGTACTTC.

In this sample, this clonotype turned up many times. The rearrangement joins TRBV5-6 to TRBJ2-3; no reliable D call. This CDR3 contains 12 residues. Germline lookup yields CDR1 SGHDT and CDR2 YYEEEE. V shed 0 bases and J shed 5 bases, with 4 bases lying between them. In DNA, the CDR3 is TGTGCCAGCAGCTTGGGTCTAGATACGCAGTATTTT. Translating it yields CASSLGLDTQYF.

This clonotype was seen repeatedly, ten times or more. The genes are TRBV7-9 and TRBJ2-2, with D unclear. The V and J ends lost 4 bases and 0 bases respectively, with 0 bases between them. The CDR3 totals 12 residues. Germline CDR1 and CDR2: SEHNR and FQNEAQ (reference sequence). The CDR3 DNA follows: TGTGCCAGCAGCTCGAACACCGGGGAGCTGTTTTTT. Translating gives CASSSNTGELFF. The full variable domain, completed using reference TRBV7-9 and TRBJ2-2, is DTGVSQNPRHKITKRGQNVTFRCDPISEHNRLYWYRQTLGQGPEFLTYFQNEAQLEKSRLLSDRFSAERPKGSFSTLEIQRTEQGDSAMYLCASSSNTGELFFGEGSRLTVL.

The sample holds one count of this clonotype. V gene TRBV12-3 or TRBV12-4 combines with J gene TRBJ1-2; possibly TRBD1 for D (5 bases). With 6 bases removed from V and 1 base from J, the gap between germline ends came to 21 bases. The CDR3 is 17 residues long. The CDR3 nucleotides read TGTGCCAGCAGACCAATGGGGGGGACCCATGGTAACTATGGCTACACCTTC. Amino acid sequence: CASRPMGGTHGNYGYTF.

The chain recombines TRBV4-2 with TRBJ2-5; 9 bases are a match to TRBD2. With 1 base clipped from V and 1 base from J, the junction kept 10 bases outside the gene matches. The CDR3 totals 18 residues. The germline gives CDR1 LGHNA, CDR2 YNFKEQ. CDR3 protein: CASSQGHRLAVGQETQYF. The CDR3 DNA sequence: TGTGCCAGCAGCCAAGGTCATCGACTAGCGGTGGGCCAAGAGACCCAGTACTTC.

This clonotype was seen a few times. The chain uses TRBV20-1 and TRBJ1-2; a possible D gene is TRBD1 (6 bases). Trimming stripped 5 bases from V and 4 bases from J, with 23 bases between. CDR1 is DFQATT, CDR2 SNEGSKA, per germline (reference sequence). The CDR3 consists of 16 residues. The DNA of the CDR3 is TGCAGTGCTGGACGGACAGTCGCGAAGGAGGGCTATGGCTACACCTTC. Its translation is CSAGRTVAKEGYGYTF.

In its sample, this clonotype was seen a few times. The chain has TRBV7-9 and TRBJ2-1; 7 nucleotides align to TRBD1. The ends lost 4 bases at V and 8 bases at J; junction bases unmatched: 11. CDR3 length: 15 amino acids. Germline CDR1 SEHNR, CDR2 FQNEAQ (reference sequence). CDR3 DNA: TGTGCCAGCAGCTCCGGACAGGCCGGGCGGGATGAGCAGTTCTTC. Translated, it gives CASSSGQAGRDEQFF.

This clonotype was observed a handful of times. The chain recombines TRBV13 with TRBJ2-3; the D call may be TRBD1 or TRBD2 (6 bases each). This CDR3 region has 15 residues. V dropped 5 bases and J dropped 2 bases, with 14 bases sitting between them. Germline V CDR1 and CDR2: PRHDT, FYEKMQ (reference sequence). This CDR3 is CASSLHGGPTDTQYF. CDR3 nucleotide sequence: TGTGCCAGCAGCCTTCACGGGGGCCCCACAGATACGCAGTATTTT.

Ten or more counts support this clonotype. V and J are TRBV12-3 or TRBV12-4 and TRBJ2-3; 9 nucleotides agree with TRBD2. This CDR3 comprises 16 residues. With V trimmed by 3 bases and J by 0 bases, 4 bases remained unmatched. This CDR3 is CASSFGLAGSTDTQYF. The CDR3 nucleotides are TGTGCCAGCAGTTTTGGGCTAGCGGGGAGCACAGATACGCAGTATTTT.